This entry lists 22 T cell receptor beta chains sequenced from one sample in a study of blood T cell repertoires in COVID-19. The data were produced by immunoSEQ multiplex PCR, yet TCRdb's version contains in-frame clones alone and is incomplete. The sample holds roughly 320,000 clones, 65% to 90% seen once. Sequenced sample: PBMCs or T cells enriched from blood (not recorded which). The receptors come from a man younger than 40 who had recovered from COVID-19.

This chain connects TRBV24-1 to TRBJ2-1; TRBD1 aligns across 9 bases. Germline V gene sequence: CDR1 KGHDR, CDR2 SFDVKD. The CDR3 extends over 16 amino acids. The junction had 7 bases not matched to a gene; V was cut back by 3 bases and J by 5 bases. The CDR3 sequence is CATSDTRDRDDNEQFF. CDR3 nucleotide sequence: TGTGCCACCAGTGATACCCGGGACAGGGATGACAATGAGCAGTTCTTC.

The J gene is TRBJ2-1, the V gene TRBV7-2; 16 bases fit TRBD2. This CDR3 is 17 amino acids long. The ends lost 5 bases at V and 8 bases at J; junction bases unmatched: 9. Germline lookup yields CDR1 SGHTA and CDR2 FQGNSA. The CDR3 reads CASSPFGTSGGAHEQFF. The DNA of the CDR3 is TGTGCCAGCAGCCCATTCGGGACTAGCGGGGGGGCCCATGAGCAGTTCTTC.

The table lists this clone with many counts. This CDR3 reads CASRAGGGGHGYTF. The DNA of the CDR3 is TGTGCCAGCCGGGCGGGAGGTGGAGGTCATGGCTACACCTTC. This rearrangement joins TRBV6-5 to TRBJ1-2; D is ambiguous. Germline loops: CDR1 MNHEY, CDR2 SVGAGI. The CDR3 is 14 amino acids. Trimming removed 8 bases at V and 6 bases at J, with 19 bases between.

This clone was detected a few times. This chain links TRBV27 with TRBJ1-1, with 7 bases that match TRBD1. This CDR3 is built from 16 residues. Trimming at V came to 4 bases and at J to 1 base, leaving 9 bases not matched to a gene. CDR1 and CDR2 (germline): MNHEY, SMNVEV (reference sequence). CDR3 nucleotide sequence: TGTGCCAGCAGTTCACTCAACAGGGGTCAGAACACTGAAGCTTTCTTT. Protein product: CASSSLNRGQNTEAFF.

The count of this clone is one. The V gene is TRBV7-9, the J gene TRBJ2-2; D possibly corresponds to TRBD1 (6 bases). CDR3 size: 15 residues. The V gene lost 5 bases and the J gene lost 7 bases, with 17 bases spanning the gap. Germline loops: CDR1 SEHNR, CDR2 FQNEAQ (reference sequence). In DNA, the CDR3 is TGTGCCAGCAGCATCAACAGGGAAGGGGGCGGGGAGCTGTTTTTT. Translation gives CASSINREGGGELFF.

This rearrangement joins TRBV28 to TRBJ2-3; 8 positions match TRBD2. The CDR3 loop spans 15 amino acids. Trimming at V came to 8 bases and at J to 2 bases, leaving 9 bases not matched to a gene. Germline lookup yields CDR1 MDHEN and CDR2 SYDVKM. CDR3 sequence (DNA): TGTGCCAGCTTCAGGCGGGGGGCCTACACAGATACGCAGTATTTT. Encoded protein: CASFRRGAYTDTQYF.

This clone appeared once. This rearrangement joins TRBV10-1 to TRBJ1-2, with 10 bases that match TRBD1. V trimming: 4 bases; J trimming: 4 bases; junction bases outside the gene matches: 9. Germline V gives CDR1 WNHNN, CDR2 SYGVQD (reference sequence). This CDR3 has 16 amino acids. The CDR3 region has the DNA TGCGCCAGCAGTGCCACCGGGACAGGGGCTGGCTATGGCTACACCTTC. Amino acids: CASSATGTGAGYGYTF.

The V gene is TRBV6-1, the J gene TRBJ1-2, with D possibly TRBD1 on 5 matching bases. The CDR3 has 16 amino acids. Trimming removed 3 bases at V and 0 bases at J, with 14 bases between. Per the germline V gene, CDR1 is MNHNS and CDR2 is SASEGT. The CDR3: CASSDSRGVTNYGYTF. In DNA, the CDR3 is TGTGCCAGCAGTGATTCAAGGGGCGTTACTAACTATGGCTACACCTTC.

J is TRBJ2-5 and V is TRBV2; TRBD2 matches at 10 bases. The germline V gene has CDR1 SNHLY and CDR2 FYNNEI. This CDR3 spans 15 amino acids. The ends lost 4 bases at V and 5 bases at J; junction bases unmatched: 7. CDR3 region: CASSGAGGPRETQYF. The CDR3 DNA reads as TGTGCCAGCAGTGGAGCGGGGGGGCCCCGGGAGACCCAGTACTTC.

The chain joins TRBV5-1 to TRBJ2-1, with 10 positions matching TRBD2. The trim removed 0 bases at V and 2 bases at J, leaving 5 bases unmatched. Germline-derived CDR1 and CDR2 are SGHRS and YFSETQ. CDR3 length: 17 amino acids. This CDR3 is CASSLAISGGAYNEQFF. CDR3 DNA: TGCGCCAGCAGCTTGGCCATCAGCGGGGGGGCCTACAATGAGCAGTTCTTC.

Of note for this clone: This CDR3 is also generated by other DNA sequences in the sample. The chain carries TRBV3-1 (or the pseudogene TRBV3-2) and TRBJ2-1, with TRBD2 identical over 10 bases. The CDR3 sequence is 15 residues long. V lost 4 bases, J lost 3 bases, and 3 bases stayed unmatched. Germline V gives CDR1 LGHDT, CDR2 YNNKEL (reference sequence). CDR3 loop: CASSRPSGGYNEQFF. In DNA, the CDR3 is TGTGCCAGCAGCCGACCTAGCGGGGGCTACAATGAGCAGTTCTTC.

V and J are TRBV6-5 and TRBJ2-7; 10 nucleotides match TRBD1. V dropped 6 bases and J dropped 3; count of bases not matched to a gene: 5. CDR3 size: 14 residues. Per germline, CDR1 MNHEY and CDR2 SVGAGI. The CDR3 reads CASRFGQGDYEQYF. The CDR3, as DNA: TGTGCCAGCAGATTCGGACAGGGGGACTACGAGCAGTACTTC.

The chain has TRBV19 and TRBJ2-1, with TRBD2 matching 11 bases. The CDR3 has 15 residues. In germline, CDR1 is LNHDA, CDR2 SQIVND (reference sequence). Germline trimming cut 6 bases from V and 8 bases from J; bases unmatched to any gene: 9. CDR3 in amino acids: CASRTLSGRADEQFF. In DNA form, the CDR3 reads TGTGCCAGTAGAACCCTTAGCGGGAGGGCCGATGAGCAGTTCTTC.

This clone was seen once. This chain uses TRBV5-1 with TRBJ1-3; D is unclear. Germline V lookup: CDR1 SGHRS, CDR2 YFSETQ. CDR3 length: 16 residues. Trimming pared 4 bases from V and 2 bases from J, leaving 16 bases between. The CDR3 coding sequence is TGCGCCAGCAGCCTAGGAGAACTGAACGCTGGAAACACCATATATTTT. Its protein product is CASSLGELNAGNTIYF.

V usage is TRBV24-1 and J usage is TRBJ2-1; TRBD2 agrees at 10 bases. This CDR3 region has 18 residues. The V segment lost 1 base and the J segment 0 bases; nucleotides outside the gene matches: 5. Germline CDR1 is KGHDR and CDR2 is SFDVKD. The CDR3 sequence: CATSDLAGGFDSYNEQFF. Written as DNA, the CDR3 is TGTGCCACCAGTGATTTAGCGGGGGGGTTCGACTCCTACAATGAGCAGTTCTTC.

The chain links TRBV19 to TRBJ2-4, with TRBD1 matching 10 bases. Germline V gene data show CDR1 as LNHDA and CDR2 as SQIVND (reference sequence). V shed 3 bases, J shed 8 bases, and the junction held 4 bases outside the gene matches. This CDR3 is 14 amino acids long. CDR3: CASSMGQGFYIQYF. In DNA, the CDR3 is TGTGCCAGTAGTATGGGACAGGGGTTCTACATTCAGTACTTC.

The chain employs TRBV4-1 and TRBJ2-4, with 11 bases identical to TRBD1. Germline values: CDR1 MGHRA, CDR2 YSYEKL. This CDR3 has 16 amino acids. V lost 4 bases and J lost 10; bases outside the gene matches: 12. The CDR3 bases are TGCGCCAGCAGCCTTACCACCGGGACAGGGGGATTAATTCAGTACTTC. This codes for CASSLTTGTGGLIQYF.

The chain links TRBV7-9 to TRBJ1-2; D might be TRBD1 (5 bases). CDR1 and CDR2 (germline): SEHNR, FQNEAQ (reference sequence). This CDR3 contains 14 residues. The V and J ends lost 3 bases and 7 bases respectively, with 15 bases between them. In DNA, the CDR3 is TGTGCCAGCAGCTTCAACCAGGGAAGTAGTGGCTACACCTTC. Protein sequence: CASSFNQGSSGYTF.

This chain links TRBV6-2 or TRBV6-3 with TRBJ1-5; possible D gene TRBD1, 6 bases. V lost 5 bases, J lost 2 bases, and 10 bases lay in between. CDR3 length: 14 residues. Germline-derived CDR1 and CDR2 are MNHEY and SVGEGT. The DNA for the CDR3 is TGTGCCAGCAGTGTACAGGGCGGCAATCAGCCCCAGCATTTT. It is translated as CASSVQGGNQPQHF.

As to this clone: At the DNA level, this CDR3 is encoded by other sequences in the same sample as well. J is TRBJ2-7 and V is TRBV5-1, with 7 nucleotides matching TRBD2. The CDR3 loop spans 13 amino acids. The V segment lost 4 bases and the J segment 1 base; nucleotides outside the gene matches: 2. The V gene's germline CDR1 is SGHRS and CDR2 YFSETQ. CDR3 sequence reads: CASSRGGSYEQYF. The CDR3 DNA follows: TGCGCCAGCAGCCGCGGGGGTTCCTACGAGCAGTACTTC.

The rearrangement uses TRBV27 and TRBJ2-2; 13 bases match TRBD2. The CDR3 contains 18 residues. The junction had 8 bases not matched to a gene; V was cut back by 4 bases and J by 3 bases. Per germline, CDR1 MNHEY and CDR2 SMNVEV (reference sequence). CDR3 sequence: CASSWFTSGGAHTGELFF. DNA of the CDR3: TGTGCCAGCAGTTGGTTCACTAGCGGGGGGGCCCACACCGGGGAGCTGTTTTTT.

CDR3 in DNA: TGTGCCAGCAGTACTTCACCGGGATACCGGGGAAACACCATATATTTT. It is translated as CASSTSPGYRGNTIYF. The V call is TRBV6-6, the J call TRBJ1-3; D gene unclear. V shed 5 bases and J shed 4 bases, with 18 bases lying between them. This CDR3 region has 16 residues. In germline, CDR1 is MNHNY, CDR2 SVGAGI (reference sequence).